The present T cell receptor beta chain was sequenced within a study of shared T cell receptors in the human thymus. This clone showed up just once. Here immunoSEQ multiplex PCR was the method, and the copy in TCRdb shows in-frame clones only, minus some. The repertoire holds roughly 560,000 clones, approximately 80% seen once, with about 0.012% in the top ten. Germline lookup yields CDR1 SEHNR and CDR2 FQNEAQ (reference sequence). V lost 5 bases, J lost 8 bases, and 15 bases lay in between. This CDR3 has 13 residues. Separately, the same data were catalogued under a study of human thymus T cells. That source reports: Thymic and blood repertoires appeared to display a bias in their usage of V and J genes.

Sequencing was done on a sample of thymocytes. The TCR originated in a boy in the first two years of life with a congenital heart defect. V usage is TRBV7-9 and J usage is TRBJ1-1, with D hard to call. The CDR3 sequence is CASSPVGLGEAFF. In nucleotides, the CDR3 is TGTGCCAGCAGCCCCGTTGGTCTCGGGGAAGCTTTCTTT.